This entry concerns a single T cell receptor beta chain. This entry belongs to a study of control samples from healthy donors and cancer patients. Measured with immunoSEQ multiplex PCR; TCRdb has only the in-frame clones, and not every one. This table holds more than 95,000 clones, 85% to 90% found once. Germline-derived CDR1 and CDR2 are SGHAT and FQNNGV. V was clipped by 3 bases and J by 5 bases; unmatched bases: 11. The CDR3 extends over 17 amino acids. This sequence joins TRBV11-2 and TRBJ1-3; TRBD1 agrees at 9 bases. The sample taken for sequencing was PBMCs. The sequence came from a woman aged 50 to 60 with colorectal cancer. The CDR3 region is CASSLSGTGRARNTIYF. CDR3 nucleotide sequence: TGTGCCAGCAGCTTGTCCGGGACAGGGCGTGCCAGAAACACCATATATTTT. The variable domain in full, with the rest retrieved from reference TRBV11-2 and TRBJ1-3, is EAGVAQSPRYKIIEKRQSVAFWCNPISGHATLYWYQQILGQGPKLLIQFQNNGVVDDSQLPKDRFSAERLKGVDSTLKIQPAKLEDSAVYLCASSLSGTGRARNTIYFGEGSWLTVV.